This T cell receptor (beta chain) emerged from a study of T cell changes during pregnancy in multiple sclerosis (dated by TCRdb to between 2019 and 2020). Some background on the complete study: Changes in the T cell repertoire over the course of pregnancy were examined in this study in women with multiple sclerosis.

The CDR3, from cysteine to phenylalanine, totals 15 residues. Here the CDR3 DNA is all that survives: 45 bases in frame from base 1. The CDR1 and CDR2 encoded by the germline V gene (reference sequence) are SGHAT and FQDESV. V lost 1 base and J lost 0 bases; the stretch between them is 9 bases long. A single count supports this clone. Its target antigen remains unknown. No much larger clonotype is one base removed from it; base qualities were not supplied. The library relied on the immunoSEQ multiplex PCR assay. TCRdb mirrors the immuneACCESS table, restricted to in-frame sequences. Some clones are absent from its copies; in checked studies, under half trace to an unresolved V gene, and the reason for the others is unknown. This sample gives 100,000 to 140,000 clones in total; less than 95% of them show up just once. The ten largest clones capture 0.78% of the sample.

The input for sequencing was peripheral blood, taken in the third trimester of pregnancy. The source is a female donor in good health, enrolled as a control in a pregnancy study. Here the chain combines TRBV11-1 and TRBJ1-2; TRBD1 could be the D gene, as 6 bases match. Here is the DNA: TGTGCCAGCAGCTTAGGGACAGCTTCTAACTATGGCTACACCTTC. Its coded protein is CASSLGTASNYGYTF.